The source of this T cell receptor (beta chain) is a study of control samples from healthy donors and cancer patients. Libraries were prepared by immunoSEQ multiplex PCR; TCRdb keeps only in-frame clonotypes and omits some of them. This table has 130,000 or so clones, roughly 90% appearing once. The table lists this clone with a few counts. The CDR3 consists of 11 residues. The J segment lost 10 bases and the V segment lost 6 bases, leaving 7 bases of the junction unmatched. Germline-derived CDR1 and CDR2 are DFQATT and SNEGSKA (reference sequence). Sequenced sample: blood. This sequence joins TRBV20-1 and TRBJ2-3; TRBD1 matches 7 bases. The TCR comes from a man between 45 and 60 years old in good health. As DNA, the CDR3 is TGCAGTGCATTGGGACAGAGCGCGCAGTATTTT. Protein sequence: CSALGQSAQYF.